This TCR beta chain stems from a study of shared clonotypes between healthy human individuals. Assay used: immunoSEQ multiplex PCR; TCRdb lists only in-frame clones, some missing. The table has some 1 million clones, about 75% seen once. CDR3 size: 14 residues. The V gene end was trimmed by 11 bases and the J gene end by 5 bases; junction bases not matched to a gene: 13. CDR1 is ENHRY, CDR2 SYGVKD, per germline. This clonotype was sampled from a young man in good health. Sequencing was carried out using memory CD4+ T cells sorted from blood. Subset meaning: CD45RA-negative fraction. The chain is built from TRBV10-3 and TRBJ2-5; 8 bases line up with TRBD1. CDR3 in amino acids: CAVATRTGPETQYF. For the CDR3, the DNA is TGTGCCGTTGCCACCCGGACAGGGCCGGAGACCCAGTACTTC.